These 8 T cell receptor beta chains originate from one sample sequenced in a study of neoadjuvant anti-PD-1 for oral cavity cancer. Indicated time point: after neoadjuvant nivolumab, at surgical resection. The table came from immunoSEQ multiplex PCR; TCRdb's copy has only in-frame clones and leaves some out. The table records about 12,000 clones, over 55% of them present only once. The material was PBMCs, obtained after nivolumab (anti-PD-1) treatment. Receptors originate from a person aged 35-79 years with oral cavity squamous cell carcinoma.

The chain combines TRBV5-1 with TRBJ2-7; D call uncertain. CDR1 is SGHRS and CDR2 is YFSETQ in the germline V gene. This CDR3 is 14 amino acids long. Deletions cut 1 base from V and 3 bases from J, with 11 bases between. This CDR3 is CASSLTAPYYEQYF. The CDR3, as DNA: TGCGCCAGCAGCTTGACCGCTCCTTACTACGAGCAGTACTTC.

The genes are TRBV11-2 and TRBJ1-6; D perhaps matches TRBD1 (5 bases). The length of the CDR3 is 15 residues. Trimming removed 6 bases at V and 0 bases at J, with 9 bases between. In germline, CDR1 is SGHAT, CDR2 FQNNGV. The CDR3 DNA follows: TGTGCCAGCAGAGTAAGGGGCTCCTATAATTCACCCCTCCACTTT. Amino acids: CASRVRGSYNSPLHF. Drawing the rest from reference TRBV11-2 and TRBJ1-6, the complete variable domain is EAGVAQSPRYKIIEKRQSVAFWCNPISGHATLYWYQQILGQGPKLLIQFQNNGVVDDSQLPKDRFSAERLKGVDSTLKIQPAKLEDSAVYLCASRVRGSYNSPLHFGNGTRLTVT.

J is TRBJ2-1 and V is TRBV6-6; D perhaps matches TRBD2 (6 bases). Trimming cost V 9 bases and J 4 bases, with 13 bases left between them. This CDR3 comprises 13 residues. Per the germline V gene, CDR1 is MNHNY and CDR2 is SVGAGI (reference sequence). CDR3 sequence reads: CASITREYNEQFF. The DNA for the CDR3 is TGTGCCAGTATTACTCGGGAGTACAATGAGCAGTTCTTC.

The chain recombines TRBV27 with TRBJ2-7, with D perhaps being TRBD1 or TRBD2 (5 bases each). Germline V gene data show CDR1 as MNHEY and CDR2 as SMNVEV (reference sequence). V was shortened by 5 bases and J by 4 bases, with 18 bases between the two germline ends. The CDR3 is 15 residues long. CDR3 nucleotide sequence: TGTGCCAGCAGTCCGCCGGGACGAAGAGGATACGAGCAGTACTTC. This translates into CASSPPGRRGYEQYF.

This chain uses TRBV6-5 with TRBJ2-2, with D possibly matching TRBD2 (6 bases). Germline V gene data show CDR1 as MNHEY and CDR2 as SVGAGI. The CDR3 sequence is 15 residues long. The V gene lost 7 bases and the J gene lost 4 bases, with 16 bases spanning the gap. Here the CDR3 DNA reads TGTGCCAGCACCCGGGGGAGCTGGGCCACCGGGGAGCTGTTTTTT. It codes for CASTRGSWATGELFF.

A few counts support this clone. The chain joins TRBV25-1 to TRBJ1-2; no definite D call. This CDR3 is 11 amino acids long. Trimming left V 4 bases short and J 7 bases short, with 7 bases between. Looked up from germline, CDR1 is MGHDK and CDR2 is SYGVNS. The CDR3 region is CASSAGPGYTF. In DNA, the CDR3 is TGTGCCAGCAGTGCCGGTCCTGGCTACACCTTC.

V gene TRBV5-1 combines with J gene TRBJ2-1; D is ambiguous. Trimming removed 0 bases at V and 3 bases at J, with 4 bases between. CDR3 length: 13 residues. From germline, CDR1 is SGHRS and CDR2 YFSETQ. CDR3 in amino acids: CASSLDGYNEQFF. CDR3 bases: TGCGCCAGCAGCTTGGACGGCTACAATGAGCAGTTCTTC.

The chain couples TRBV5-1 to TRBJ2-5, with D unclear. V was clipped by 3 bases and J by 5 bases, with 8 bases between them. Germline V gene lookup returns CDR1 SGHRS and CDR2 YFSETQ. The CDR3 extends over 12 amino acids. The CDR3 sequence is CASSSNWETQYF. The DNA of the CDR3 is TGCGCCAGCAGCTCAAATTGGGAGACCCAGTACTTC.